The clone carrying this T cell receptor beta chain has only a few counts. What it recognizes is unknown. J was trimmed by 0 bases and V by 0 bases; bases with no gene match: 6. CDR1 and CDR2 from the germline V gene are MNHEY and SVGAGI. The CDR3 covers 19 residues. Next came a second PCR, run for about 6 to 11 cycles, which used a sample-barcoded 5' primer along with a J-beta primer mix. A single record per CDR3 protein comes from TCRdb applying MiXCR to the 5' RACE reads. This sample carries roughly 2 million distinct CDR3 sequences, roughly 52% of them seen once, and the ten largest clones take around 2.1%. Every sample had a minimum of 6.5 million PBMCs isolated. RNA extraction gave at least 5.5 micrograms of total RNA per sample. This sample is part of a study of blood T cells in healthy people across ages. General study findings and limits: CMV status of donors was unknown, possibly confounding expanded clonotype changes.

The chain combines TRBV6-5 with TRBJ2-7; 15 nucleotides agree with TRBD2. This receptor was identified in a woman aged 40 to 55 in good health. Sequencing was performed on blood. The DNA for the CDR3 is TGTGCCAGCAGTTACTCGACTGGACTAGCGGGGGGGAGCTCCTACGAGCAGTACTTC. Residues: CASSYSTGLAGGSSYEQYF.